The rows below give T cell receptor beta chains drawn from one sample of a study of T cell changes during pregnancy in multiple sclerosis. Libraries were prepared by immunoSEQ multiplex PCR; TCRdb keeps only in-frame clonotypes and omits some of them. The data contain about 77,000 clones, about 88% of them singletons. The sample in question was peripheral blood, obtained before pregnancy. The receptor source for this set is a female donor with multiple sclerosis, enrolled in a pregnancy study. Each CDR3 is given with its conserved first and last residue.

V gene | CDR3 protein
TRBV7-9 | CASSLGDILYGYTF
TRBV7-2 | CASSPRQGGSSPLHF
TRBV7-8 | CASRIEVRGTEAFF
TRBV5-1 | CASSQPHRGGDSPLHF
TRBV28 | CASSFPTEPSKYF
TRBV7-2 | CASSLLPGFTEAFF
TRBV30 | CAWSGRTGYTGELFF
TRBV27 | CASSGSGGSNTGELFF
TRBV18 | CASSPPGTGREKLFF
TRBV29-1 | CSVPGGGTDTQYF
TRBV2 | CASSLEPGHTGGYEQYF
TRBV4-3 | CASSQDGGRSSGNTIYF
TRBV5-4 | CASSPGQGISEKLFF
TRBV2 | CASRAERGGQETQYF
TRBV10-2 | CASRRRTGNHEQYF
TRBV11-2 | CASSLALAGVRTDTQYF
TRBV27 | CASSLFRRGPTDTQYF
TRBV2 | CASSPQFRTDTQYF
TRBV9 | CASSESGGNNEQFF
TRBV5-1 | CASSSAGYPGNEQYF
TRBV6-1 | CASRRTGGIGNTIYF
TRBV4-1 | CASSRPSSGQGNYEAFF
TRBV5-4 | CASSLDSTYEQYF
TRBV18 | CASSTRTGGENGYTF
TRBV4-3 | CASSQDSSAGSEKLFF
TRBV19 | CASSIGQFTGELFF
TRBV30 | CAWGGQSEAFF
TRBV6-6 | CASSYPGQQETQYF
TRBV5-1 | CASSLDGRGTQYF
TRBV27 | CASSSLAGASYEQYF
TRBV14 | CASSMKRGLRNNEQFF
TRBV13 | CASSSLGGRPNEKLFF
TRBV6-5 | CASSYNRVKATEAFF
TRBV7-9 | CASSLERLNEKLFF
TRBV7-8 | CASSLDRGGGSETQYF
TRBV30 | CAWSVRVDQPQHF
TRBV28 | CGAETSNQPQHF
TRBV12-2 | CASRLAAPWREGGNQPQHF
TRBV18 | CASSLQGAGYTF
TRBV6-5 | CASSYSVGQGAEAFF
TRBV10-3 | CAISEIGGAETQYF